This T cell receptor beta chain was identified during a study of T cell repertoires in cytomegalovirus infection. General study findings and limits: Dominant in the ex vivo response were TCR beta clonotypes restricted by HLA-C and specific for CMV.

On this clonotype: Its antigen is not known.

CDR1 and CDR2 from the germline V gene are SGHAT and FQNNGV. CDR3 length equals 13 residues. The V and J ends lost 2 bases and 2 bases respectively, with 6 bases between them. TCRdb itself ran the reads through MiXCR, one entry per CDR3 protein. The table lists roughly 570,000 distinct CDR3 sequences, over 35% of them singletons. The specimen was cultured PBMCs, collected from culture after CMV antigen stimulation. The rearrangement uses TRBV11-2 and TRBJ1-1; D is unresolved. The receptor comes from a human donor in good health (CMV status not recorded). Some clones in this sample may be carry-over from other donors' samples. Written as DNA, the CDR3 is TGTGCCAGCAGCTTATATTTTAACACTGAAGCTTTCTTT. Translation gives CASSLYFNTEAFF.